The 27 T cell receptor beta chains below were found in one sample sequenced in a study of CD8 T cells in Susac syndrome. The RNA input was 0.5 to 1 ug, and it was reverse transcribed with random hexamers. TCRdb re-derived calls from the immunoSEQ multiplex PCR reads in MiXCR, one entry per CDR3 protein. The data contain roughly 190,000 distinct CDR3 sequences, nearly 97% of them singletons. Material for sequencing was CD4+ T cells from PBMCs. Source of these receptors: a human donor with Susac syndrome.

This chain connects TRBV9 to TRBJ1-4; D gene unclear. Looked up from germline, CDR1 is SGDLS and CDR2 is YYNGEE. Trimming took off 5 bases at V and 2 bases at J, with 13 bases between the two ends. The CDR3 totals 15 residues. CDR3 coding DNA: TGTGCCAGCAGTCCCCGCGGTCGGACTAATGAAAAACTGTTTTTT. The encoded protein is CASSPRGRTNEKLFF.

The chain is built from TRBV12-3 or TRBV12-4 and TRBJ2-2; 7 positions match TRBD1. CDR3 length: 15 amino acids. V gave up 3 bases and J gave up 5 bases; unmatched junction bases: 6. The CDR3 coding sequence is TGTGCCAGCAGTTTGGACAGGACTGCAACCGGGGAGCTGTTTTTT. Protein: CASSLDRTATGELFF.

J is TRBJ1-1 and V is TRBV14; D is ambiguous. In germline, CDR1 is SGHDN, CDR2 FVKESK. Trimming cost V 1 base and J 3 bases, with 9 bases left between them. The CDR3 runs 14 residues. CDR3 bases: TGTGCCAGCAGCCAAGTCGGAGGACACACTGAAGCTTTCTTT. Its protein product is CASSQVGGHTEAFF. Complete variable domain (other parts from reference TRBV14 and TRBJ1-1): EAGVTQFPSHSVIEKGQTVTLRCDPISGHDNLYWYRRVMGKEIKFLLHFVKESKQDESGMPNNRFLAERTGGTYSTLKVQPAELEDSGVYFCASSQVGGHTEAFFGQGTRLTVV.

The V and J genes are TRBV9 and TRBJ2-2, with unresolved D. In germline, CDR1 is SGDLS, CDR2 YYNGEE. The CDR3 contains 11 residues. V shed 2 bases and J shed 8 bases, with 4 bases lying between them. This CDR3 is CASSVAGELFF. The CDR3 region has the DNA TGTGCCAGCAGCGTTGCAGGGGAGCTGTTTTTT.

V and J are TRBV7-3 and TRBJ2-1, with D perhaps being TRBD1 or TRBD2 (7 bases each). Trimming removed 8 bases at V and 10 bases at J, with 18 bases between. The CDR3 runs to 13 residues. Germline V gene data show CDR1 as SGHTA and CDR2 as FQGTGA. CDR3 sequence: CASAGGALGEQFF. In DNA form, the CDR3 reads TGTGCCAGCGCAGGGGGGGCTTTAGGGGAGCAGTTCTTC.

The chain links TRBV6-2 or TRBV6-3 to TRBJ2-2; D ambiguous. The CDR3 totals 13 residues. CDR1 and CDR2 from the germline V gene are MNHEY and SVGEGT. V lost 4 bases and J lost 6, with 9 bases in between. The CDR3 loop is CASSSARAGELFF. The DNA for the CDR3 is TGTGCCAGCAGTTCGGCCCGGGCCGGGGAGCTGTTTTTT.

The chain recombines TRBV29-1 with TRBJ2-6; D remains ambiguous. Germline V lookup: CDR1 SQVTM, CDR2 ANQGSEA. This CDR3 is built from 13 residues. V lost 6 bases and J 1 base, leaving 7 bases between the germline ends. The DNA of the CDR3 is TGCAGCGTGGGGTTATCTGGGGCCAACGTCCTGACTTTC. It encodes CSVGLSGANVLTF. Drawing the rest from reference TRBV29-1 and TRBJ2-6, the complete variable domain is SAVISQKPSRDICQRGTSLTIQCQVDSQVTMMFWYRQQPGQSLTLIATANQGSEATYESGFVIDKFPISRPNLTFSTLTVSNMSPEDSSIYLCSVGLSGANVLTFGAGSRLTVL.

This clonotype was detected once. The rearrangement joins TRBV3-1 to TRBJ1-6; perhaps TRBD1 as D (6 bases). The CDR3 runs 13 residues. Germline V gives CDR1 LGHDT, CDR2 YNNKEL (reference sequence). Trimming left V 10 bases short and J 6 bases short, with 13 bases between. CDR3 protein: CATAGGSNSPLHF. CDR3 nucleotides: TGTGCCACAGCGGGGGGCTCTAATTCACCCCTCCACTTT.

V gene TRBV29-1 combines with J gene TRBJ1-1, with D maybe TRBD1 (5 bases). Germline-derived CDR1 and CDR2 are SQVTM and ANQGSEA. The V end lost 2 bases, the J end lost 5 bases, and 12 bases lay between the germline ends. CDR3 length: 13 residues. The CDR3 sequence is CSVEFGGWTEAFF. CDR3 in DNA: TGCAGCGTTGAATTTGGGGGGTGGACTGAAGCTTTCTTT.

The rearrangement joins TRBV9 to TRBJ2-1, with D unclear. CDR3 length equals 14 residues. CDR1 SGDLS and CDR2 YYNGEE come from the germline V gene. Trimming left V 0 bases short and J 5 bases short, with 9 bases between. The CDR3: CASSVGSQDNEQFF. The CDR3 nucleotides read TGTGCCAGCAGCGTAGGGTCCCAAGACAATGAGCAGTTCTTC.

This chain connects TRBV28 to TRBJ2-7, with 10 bases matching TRBD1. The germline CDR1 and CDR2 sequences are MDHEN and SYDVKM. This CDR3 contains 13 residues. The J segment lost 4 bases and the V segment lost 10 bases, leaving 7 bases of the junction unmatched. DNA for the CDR3: TGTGCCACCACGGGACAGGGGCTATACGAGCAGTACTTC. Translation: CATTGQGLYEQYF.

The CDR3 DNA sequence: TGTGCCAGCTCCCAGCGTACGAACACCGGGGAGCTGTTTTTT. Its protein is CASSQRTNTGELFF. V usage is TRBV9 and J usage is TRBJ2-2; D is unresolved. The V end lost 7 bases, the J end lost 0 bases, and 10 bases lay between the germline ends. Per the germline V gene, CDR1 is SGDLS and CDR2 is YYNGEE. The CDR3 has 14 amino acids.

The chain links TRBV14 to TRBJ2-7; tentatively, D is TRBD1 (5 bases). In germline, CDR1 is SGHDN, CDR2 FVKESK. Deletions cut 3 bases from V and 3 bases from J, with 12 bases between. This CDR3 comprises 14 residues. CDR3 bases: TGTGCCAGCAGCCACGACAGTCCGTTCTACGAGCAGTACTTC. Amino acid sequence: CASSHDSPFYEQYF.

V is TRBV7-6 and J is TRBJ1-6; D possibly corresponds to TRBD1 (5 bases). V was trimmed by 5 bases and J by 5 bases, leaving 10 bases between them. Germline V gene data show CDR1 as SGHVS and CDR2 as FNYEAQ. There are 14 residues in the CDR3. The CDR3 nucleotides are TGTGCCAGCAGCCAGCAGGGAAATAATTCACCCCTCCACTTT. Its translation: CASSQQGNNSPLHF.

The chain recombines TRBV20-1 with TRBJ1-1, with D unclear. The V gene's germline CDR1 is DFQATT and CDR2 SNEGSKA (reference sequence). The CDR3 has 13 amino acids. Trimming removed 0 bases at V and 5 bases at J, with 10 bases between. In nucleotides, the CDR3 is TGCAGTGCTAGAGAGGGCGGGAGAACTGAAGCTTTCTTT. Translated, it gives CSAREGGRTEAFF.

The CDR3 sequence is CASSLVPASYEQYF. CDR3 nucleotides: TGTGCCAGCAGCTTAGTTCCGGCCTCCTACGAGCAGTACTTC. The genes are TRBV7-6 and TRBJ2-7; the D is unclear. V was shortened by 1 base and J by 0 bases, with 7 bases between the two germline ends. There are 14 residues in the CDR3. Germline V gene data show CDR1 as SGHVS and CDR2 as FNYEAQ.

The chain has TRBV5-1 and TRBJ2-1; 9 bases match TRBD1. CDR1 SGHRS and CDR2 YFSETQ come from the germline V gene. The CDR3 contains 15 residues. The junction had 10 bases not matched to a gene; V was cut back by 3 bases and J by 9 bases. CDR3 amino acids: CASSSDGQGPREQFF. DNA of the CDR3: TGCGCCAGCAGCTCGGATGGACAGGGGCCTCGTGAGCAGTTCTTC.

This clonotype was seen just once. The chain has TRBV7-9 and TRBJ1-2, with TRBD1 as a possible D gene (5 bases). Germline-derived CDR1 and CDR2 are SEHNR and FQNEAQ (reference sequence). The V end lost 7 bases, the J end lost 2 bases, and 14 bases lay between the germline ends. The CDR3 runs 14 residues. CDR3 region: CASIRQGTNYGYTF. As DNA, the CDR3 is TGTGCCAGCATTCGGCAGGGTACAAACTATGGCTACACCTTC.

The rearrangement joins TRBV4-2 to TRBJ2-5, with D possibly being TRBD2 (7 bases). Germline loops: CDR1 LGHNA, CDR2 YNFKEQ. V was cut by 6 bases and J by 2 bases, with 16 bases left in between. The CDR3 has 15 residues. CDR3 nucleotides: TGTGCCAGCAGTCGAGGGGAGGGGGGACAAGAGACCCAGTACTTC. It yields the protein CASSRGEGGQETQYF.

The genes are TRBV7-2 and TRBJ1-5; D gene ambiguous. V lost 7 bases, J lost 4 bases, and 8 bases lay in between. The CDR3 is 12 residues long. CDR1 and CDR2 from the germline V gene are SGHTA and FQGNSA. CDR3 sequence reads: CASNRGNQPQHF. The CDR3 DNA reads TGTGCCAGCAACCGAGGGAATCAGCCCCAGCATTTT. The whole variable domain, remainder taken from reference TRBV7-2 and TRBJ1-5, is GAGVSQSPSNKVTEKGKDVELRCDPISGHTALYWYRQSLGQGLEFLIYFQGNSAPDKSGLPSDRFSAERTGGSVSTLTIQRTQQEDSAVYLCASNRGNQPQHFGDGTRLSIL.

The chain joins TRBV12-3 or TRBV12-4 to TRBJ1-2; a possible D gene is TRBD1 (5 bases). Trimming pared 3 bases from V and 4 bases from J, leaving 9 bases between. The CDR3 sequence is 13 residues long. The DNA of the CDR3 is TGTGCCAGCAGTTTTCCCGGGACCTATGGCTACACCTTC. Protein product: CASSFPGTYGYTF.

V and J are TRBV6-2 or TRBV6-3 and TRBJ2-7; a weak D match, TRBD1 (6 bases). Germline lookup yields CDR1 MNHEY and CDR2 SVGEGT. V was clipped by 11 bases and J by 6 bases, with 11 bases between them. The CDR3 is made up of 10 amino acids. The CDR3 nucleotides are TGTGCCGGGGGCTATTCCGAGCAGTACTTC. Its translation is CAGGYSEQYF.

The rearrangement joins TRBV18 to TRBJ2-3; perhaps TRBD2 as D (6 bases). The CDR3 consists of 14 residues. The germline V and J ends were trimmed by 2 bases and 2 bases, with 8 bases remaining between them. The germline V gene encodes CDR1 KGHSH and CDR2 LQKENI. CDR3 coding DNA: TGTGCCAGCTCACCAATGCGGGACACAGATACGCAGTATTTT. This translates into CASSPMRDTDTQYF.

This sequence joins TRBV3-1 and TRBJ2-5; perhaps TRBD2 as D (6 bases). The CDR3 covers 14 residues. Between the trimmed V and J ends, which lost 1 base and 6 bases, there was a span of 12 bases. Germline values: CDR1 LGHDT, CDR2 YNNKEL (reference sequence). The CDR3 loop is CASSQGRGWKTQYF. In nucleotides, the CDR3 is TGTGCCAGCAGCCAAGGTCGGGGGTGGAAGACCCAGTACTTC.

The chain uses TRBV7-8 and TRBJ1-1; possible D gene TRBD1, 6 bases. From germline, CDR1 is SGHVS and CDR2 FQNEAQ. Between the trimmed V and J ends, which lost 5 bases and 0 bases, there was a span of 10 bases. The CDR3 extends over 14 amino acids. The DNA of the CDR3 is TGTGCCAGCAGCCCCGGACAGCTGAACACTGAAGCTTTCTTT. This codes for CASSPGQLNTEAFF.

The chain combines TRBV9 with TRBJ2-3, with TRBD2 matching over 7 bases. Trimming at V came to 2 bases and at J to 6 bases, leaving 9 bases not matched to a gene. The CDR3 sequence is 15 residues long. The germline gives CDR1 SGDLS, CDR2 YYNGEE. CDR3 nucleotides: TGTGCCAGCAGCGTCGACCATGGACTAGTGGATACGCAGTATTTT. Protein: CASSVDHGLVDTQYF. The variable domain in full, with the rest retrieved from reference TRBV9 and TRBJ2-3, is DSGVTQTPKHLITATGQRVTLRCSPRSGDLSVYWYQQSLDQGLQFLIQYYNGEERAKGNILERFSAQQFPDLHSELNLSSLELGDSALYFCASSVDHGLVDTQYFGPGTRLTVL.

The chain recombines TRBV7-9 with TRBJ2-1, with D tentatively TRBD2 (5 bases). Germline values: CDR1 SEHNR, CDR2 FQNEAQ (reference sequence). This CDR3 has 16 residues. V was cut by 2 bases and J by 0 bases, with 11 bases left in between. DNA of the CDR3: TGTGCCAGCAGCTTACGGGAATTGAGCTCCTACAATGAGCAGTTCTTC. This sequence encodes CASSLRELSSYNEQFF. Looking up the rest from reference TRBV7-9 and TRBJ2-1 gives the full variable domain: DTGVSQNPRHKITKRGQNVTFRCDPISEHNRLYWYRQTLGQGPEFLTYFQNEAQLEKSRLLSDRFSAERPKGSFSTLEIQRTEQGDSAMYLCASSLRELSSYNEQFFGPGTRLTVL.